This TCR beta chain derives from a study of T cell repertoires in cytomegalovirus infection. Background on the study: It can be stated that public TCR beta signatures indicated CMV infection as well as a matching HLA type. Study conclusions and caveats: The ex vivo response was dominated by HLA-C-restricted CMV-specific TCR beta clonotypes. Carriers of CMV plus the relevant HLA were identified by cumulative public TCR beta family frequency.

TCRdb re-analysed the reads in MiXCR, keeping a single row per CDR3 protein. The table includes 290,000 or so distinct CDR3 sequences, 9.6% detected once. This clonotype occurred many times. Its specificity is unknown. A read error may account for a junction end that differs from germline. The CDR3 length is 18 residues. Germline CDR1 SGHTA, CDR2 FQGTGA. The chain links TRBV7-3 to TRBJ2-6; D ambiguous. The sequence derives from a human donor in good health (CMV status not recorded). Some clones in this sample may be carry-over from other donors' samples. The sequencing sample was made of PBMCs. The CDR3 region has the DNA TGTGCCAGCAGCCTAACCGGGTCGCCAATGTCTGGGGCCAACGTCCTGACTTTC. This gives the protein CASSLTGSPMSGANVLTF.